The text below deals with one T cell receptor (beta chain). Its specificity is not known. The data stem from a study of cytomegalovirus exposure and HLA in healthy donors. Study conclusions and caveats: Most of the TCR beta V segments (in an earlier analysis) were productive either about 87% or about 30% of the time. V- and J-gene trimming of TCR beta was linked (in a later analysis) to a missense DCLRE1C variant.

The PCR used 60 Vbeta and 13 Jbeta primers. Repertoires were generated with immunoSEQ multiplex PCR, while TCRdb's copy carries only in-frame clones and drops some. Here the sample spans approximately 110,000 clones, around 74% being singletons. V lost 1 base, J lost 9 bases, and 18 bases lay in between. This CDR3 is built from 16 residues. Germline assignment: CDR1 LGHNA and CDR2 YSLEER. This TCR was sampled from a woman in her forties in good health and CMV-seropositive. Source material: PBMCs. This chain joins TRBV4-3 and TRBJ1-4, with a possible D match to TRBD1 (6 bases). The CDR3 DNA reads as TGCGCCAGCAGCCAAGGGGGCCCACGGCAGGGGAAAAAACTGTTTTTT. As protein: CASSQGGPRQGKKLFF.